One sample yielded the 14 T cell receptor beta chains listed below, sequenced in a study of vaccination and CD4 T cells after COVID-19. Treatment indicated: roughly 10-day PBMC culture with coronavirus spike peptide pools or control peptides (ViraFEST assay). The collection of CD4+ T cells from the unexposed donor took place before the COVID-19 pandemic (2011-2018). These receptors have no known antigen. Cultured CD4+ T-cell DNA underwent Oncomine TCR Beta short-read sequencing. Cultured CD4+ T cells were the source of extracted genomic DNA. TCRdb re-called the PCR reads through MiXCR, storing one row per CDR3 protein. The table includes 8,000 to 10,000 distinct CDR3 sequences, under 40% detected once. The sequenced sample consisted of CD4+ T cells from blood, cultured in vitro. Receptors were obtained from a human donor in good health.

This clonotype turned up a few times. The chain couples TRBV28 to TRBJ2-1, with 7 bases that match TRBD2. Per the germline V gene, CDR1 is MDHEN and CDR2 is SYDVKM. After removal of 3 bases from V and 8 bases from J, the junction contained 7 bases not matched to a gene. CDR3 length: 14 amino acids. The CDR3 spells CASSLGGESDEQFF. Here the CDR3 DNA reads TGTGCCAGCAGTTTGGGAGGGGAAAGCGATGAGCAGTTCTTC.

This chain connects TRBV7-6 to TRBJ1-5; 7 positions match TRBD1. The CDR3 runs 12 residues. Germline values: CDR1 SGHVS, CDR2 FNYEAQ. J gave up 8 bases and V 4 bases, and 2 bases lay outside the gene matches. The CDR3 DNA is TGTGCCAGCAGCTCGACAGGGAAGCCCCAGCATTTT. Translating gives CASSSTGKPQHF. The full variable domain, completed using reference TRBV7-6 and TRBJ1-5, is GAGVSQSPRYKVTKRGQDVALRCDPISGHVSLYWYRQALGQGPEFLTYFNYEAQQDKSGLPNDRFSAERPEGSISTLTIQRTEQRDSAMYRCASSSTGKPQHFGDGTRLSIL.

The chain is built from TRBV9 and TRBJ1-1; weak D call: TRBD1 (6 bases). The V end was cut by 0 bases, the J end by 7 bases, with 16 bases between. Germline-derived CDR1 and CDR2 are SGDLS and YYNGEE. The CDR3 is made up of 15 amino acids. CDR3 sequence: CASSVATGPGSEAFF. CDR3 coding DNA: TGTGCCAGCAGCGTAGCTACAGGGCCTGGAAGTGAAGCTTTCTTT.

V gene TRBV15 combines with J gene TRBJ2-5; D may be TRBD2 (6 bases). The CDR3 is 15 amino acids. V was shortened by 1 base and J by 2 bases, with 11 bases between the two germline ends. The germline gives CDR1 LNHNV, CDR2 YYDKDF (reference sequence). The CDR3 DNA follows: TGTGCCACCAGCAGAGCCGGGACTCGGCAAGAGACCCAGTACTTC. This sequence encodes CATSRAGTRQETQYF.

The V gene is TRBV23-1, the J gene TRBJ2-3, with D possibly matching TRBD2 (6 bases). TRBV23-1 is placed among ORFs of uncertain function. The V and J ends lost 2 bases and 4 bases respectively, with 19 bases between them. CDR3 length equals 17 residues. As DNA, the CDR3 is TGCGCCAGCAGTCAACCGACGGTGGTCCTAGCGTCAGATACGCAGTATTTT. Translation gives CASSQPTVVLASDTQYF.

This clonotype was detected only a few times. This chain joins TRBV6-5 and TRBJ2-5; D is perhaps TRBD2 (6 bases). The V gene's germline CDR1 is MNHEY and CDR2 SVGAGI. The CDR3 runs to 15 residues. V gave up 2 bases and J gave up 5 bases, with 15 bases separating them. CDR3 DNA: TGTGCCAGCAGTTACCTTGGGGGGAGTTGGGAGACCCAGTACTTC. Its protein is CASSYLGGSWETQYF.

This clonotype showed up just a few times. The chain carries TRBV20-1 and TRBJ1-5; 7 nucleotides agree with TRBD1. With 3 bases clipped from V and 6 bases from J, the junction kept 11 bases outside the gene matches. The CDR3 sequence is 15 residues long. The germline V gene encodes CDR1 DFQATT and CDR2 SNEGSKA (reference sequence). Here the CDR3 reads CSARGLTGKSQPQHF. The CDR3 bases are TGCAGTGCTAGGGGGTTGACAGGGAAGTCTCAGCCCCAGCATTTT.

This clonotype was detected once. The CDR3 protein is CASSPGQSTDTQYF. Here the CDR3 DNA reads TGTGCCAGCAGTCCCGGACAGAGCACAGATACGCAGTATTTT. This sequence joins TRBV11-3 and TRBJ2-3; D may be TRBD1 (6 bases). Germline CDR1 SGHNT, CDR2 YENEEA. The germline V and J ends were trimmed by 6 bases and 0 bases, with 10 bases remaining between them. This CDR3 has 14 amino acids.

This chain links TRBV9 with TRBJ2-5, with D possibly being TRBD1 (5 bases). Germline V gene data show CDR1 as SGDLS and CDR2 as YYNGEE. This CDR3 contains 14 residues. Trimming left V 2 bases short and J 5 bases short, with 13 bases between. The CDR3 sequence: CASSVGQAGETQYF. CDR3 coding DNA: TGTGCCAGCAGCGTCGGGCAGGCAGGGGAGACCCAGTACTTC.

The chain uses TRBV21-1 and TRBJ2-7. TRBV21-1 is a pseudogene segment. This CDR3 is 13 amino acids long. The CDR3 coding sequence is TGTGCCAGCAGCAAACAGAAAGCCTACGAGCAGTACTTC. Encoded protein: CASSKQKAYEQYF.

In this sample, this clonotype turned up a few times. CDR3 nucleotides: TGTGCCAGCAATAGAAAGGTTTACACTGAAGCTTTCTTT. It yields the protein CASNRKVYTEAFF. V is TRBV6-1 and J is TRBJ1-1, with unresolved D. Germline V gives CDR1 MNHNS, CDR2 SASEGT. Trimming shortened V by 7 bases and J by 3 bases, and 12 bases separated the two germline ends. The length of the CDR3 is 13 residues.

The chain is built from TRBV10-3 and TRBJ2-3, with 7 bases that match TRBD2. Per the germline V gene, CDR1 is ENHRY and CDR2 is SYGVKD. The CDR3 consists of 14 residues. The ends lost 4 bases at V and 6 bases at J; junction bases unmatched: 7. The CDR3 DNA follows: TGTGCCATCAGTGGAAGCGGGACTTCGGATACGCAGTATTTT. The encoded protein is CAISGSGTSDTQYF.

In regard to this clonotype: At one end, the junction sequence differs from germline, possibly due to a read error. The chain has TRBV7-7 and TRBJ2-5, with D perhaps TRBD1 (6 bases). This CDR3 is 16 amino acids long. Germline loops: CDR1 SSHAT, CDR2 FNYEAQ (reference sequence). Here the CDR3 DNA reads TGTGCTAGCAGCTTAGTTGGCACAGGGATTGAAGAGACCCAGTACTTC. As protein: CASSLVGTGIEETQYF.

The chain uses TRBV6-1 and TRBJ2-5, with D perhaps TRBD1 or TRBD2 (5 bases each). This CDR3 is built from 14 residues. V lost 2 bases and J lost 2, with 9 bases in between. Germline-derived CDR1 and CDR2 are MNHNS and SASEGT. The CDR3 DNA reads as TGTGCCAGCAGTGAATGGGGCGGGCAAGAGACCCAGTACTTC. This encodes CASSEWGGQETQYF.